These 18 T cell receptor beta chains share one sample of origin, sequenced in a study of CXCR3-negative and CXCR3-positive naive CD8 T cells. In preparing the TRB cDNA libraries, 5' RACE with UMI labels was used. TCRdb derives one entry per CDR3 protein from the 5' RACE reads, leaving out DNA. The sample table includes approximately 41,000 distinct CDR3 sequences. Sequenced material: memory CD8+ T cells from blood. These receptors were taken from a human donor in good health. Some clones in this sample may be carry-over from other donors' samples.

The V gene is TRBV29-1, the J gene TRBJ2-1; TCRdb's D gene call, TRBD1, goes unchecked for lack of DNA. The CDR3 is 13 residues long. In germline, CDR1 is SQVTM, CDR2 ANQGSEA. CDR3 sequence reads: CSVGQGTGNEQFF.

The CDR3: CSVDEAGPSYNEQFF. The V gene is TRBV29-1, the J gene TRBJ2-1; TCRdb reports TRBD1, a call that lacks DNA to check it against. The CDR3 extends over 15 amino acids. Germline CDR1 reads SQVTM; CDR2 reads ANQGSEA.

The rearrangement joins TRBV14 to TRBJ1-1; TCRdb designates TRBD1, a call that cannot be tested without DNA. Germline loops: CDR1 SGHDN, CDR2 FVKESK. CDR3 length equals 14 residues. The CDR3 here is CASSPLPTNTEAFF.

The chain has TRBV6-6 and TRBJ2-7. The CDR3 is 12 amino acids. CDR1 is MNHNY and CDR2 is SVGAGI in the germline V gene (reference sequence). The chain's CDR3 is CASMNYQGEQYF.

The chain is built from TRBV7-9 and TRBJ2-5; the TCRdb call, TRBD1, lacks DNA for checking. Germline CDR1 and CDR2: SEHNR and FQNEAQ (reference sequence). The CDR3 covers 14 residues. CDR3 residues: CASSLDAGRETQYF.

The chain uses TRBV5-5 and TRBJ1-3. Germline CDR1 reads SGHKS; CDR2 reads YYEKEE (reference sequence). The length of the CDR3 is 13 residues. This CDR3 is CASSLEGEDTIYF.

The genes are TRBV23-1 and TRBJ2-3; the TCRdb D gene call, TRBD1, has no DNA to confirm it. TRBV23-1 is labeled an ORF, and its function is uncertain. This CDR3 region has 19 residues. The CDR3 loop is CASRLTSGQGPQRTDTQYF.

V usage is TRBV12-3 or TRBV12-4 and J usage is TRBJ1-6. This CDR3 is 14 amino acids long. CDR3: CASSLGSYNSPLHF.

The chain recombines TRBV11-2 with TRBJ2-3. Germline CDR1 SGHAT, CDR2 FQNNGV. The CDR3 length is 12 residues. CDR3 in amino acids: CASSQPHDTQYF.

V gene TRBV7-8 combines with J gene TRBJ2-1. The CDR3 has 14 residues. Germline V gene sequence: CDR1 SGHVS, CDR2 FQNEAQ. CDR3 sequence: CASSLAGFDNEQFF.

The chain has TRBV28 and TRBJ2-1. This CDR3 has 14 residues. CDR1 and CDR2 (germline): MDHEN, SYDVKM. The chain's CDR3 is CASSLAGDYNEQFF.

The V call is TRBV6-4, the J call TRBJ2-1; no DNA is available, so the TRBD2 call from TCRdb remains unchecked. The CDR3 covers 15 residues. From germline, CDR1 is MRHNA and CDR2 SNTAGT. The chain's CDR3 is CASSEEAGGSNEQFF.

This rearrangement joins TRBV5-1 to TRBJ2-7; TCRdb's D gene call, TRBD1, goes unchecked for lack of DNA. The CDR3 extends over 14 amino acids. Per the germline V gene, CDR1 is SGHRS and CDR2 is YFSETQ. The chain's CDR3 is CASSRGTGEHEQYF.

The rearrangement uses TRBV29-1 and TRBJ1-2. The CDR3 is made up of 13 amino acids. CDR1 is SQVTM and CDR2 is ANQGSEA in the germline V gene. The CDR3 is CSVEGVIGYGYTF.

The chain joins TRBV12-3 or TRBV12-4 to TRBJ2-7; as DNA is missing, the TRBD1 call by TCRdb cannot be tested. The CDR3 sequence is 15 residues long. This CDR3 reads CASSPYGQGKAEQYF.

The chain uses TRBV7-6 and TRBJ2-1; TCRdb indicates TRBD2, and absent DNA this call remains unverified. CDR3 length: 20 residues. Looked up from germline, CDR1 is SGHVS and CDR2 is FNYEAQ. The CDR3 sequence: CASSAPVLSSGGSSYNEQFF.

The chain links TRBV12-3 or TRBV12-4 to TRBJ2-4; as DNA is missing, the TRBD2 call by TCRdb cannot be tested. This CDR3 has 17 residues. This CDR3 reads CASSPELEILAKNIQYF.

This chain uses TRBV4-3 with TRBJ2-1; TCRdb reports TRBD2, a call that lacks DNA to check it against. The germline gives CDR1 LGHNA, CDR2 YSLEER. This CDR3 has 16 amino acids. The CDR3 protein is CASSPEVNSGYNEQFF.